This T cell receptor beta chain was identified during a study of shared clonotypes between healthy human individuals. Findings and caveats of the study: Sampling used blood alone; tissue repertoires probably differ.

Positive CCR7 selection of CD45RO-negative cells yielded the naive CD8 cells, and terminally differentiated effector memory CD45RA+ cells were excluded. Remarks on this clone: Its antigen remains unidentified.

CDR1 is SEHNR and CDR2 is FQNEAQ in the germline V gene (reference sequence). The CDR3 loop spans 18 amino acids. V was clipped by 5 bases and J by 0 bases, with 20 bases between them. Genomic DNA of every subset was divided equally among multiple immunoSEQ plates. Clones were read by immunoSEQ multiplex PCR, and TCRdb kept only the in-frame ones, dropping some. This sample carries roughly 2,000,000 clones, 85% to 95% of them seen once, and the ten largest clones take 0.95% to 1.5%. The TCR originated in a man younger than 35 in good health. Sequencing input: naive CD8+ T cells sorted from blood. This rearrangement joins TRBV7-9 to TRBJ1-3, with D possibly TRBD1 on 5 matching bases. The CDR3 DNA sequence: TGTGCCAGCAGCCCCCCTTTCGGAGCAGGGAGCTCTGGAAACACCATATATTTT. It is translated as CASSPPFGAGSSGNTIYF.